This TCR beta chain emerged from a study of blood T cell repertoires in COVID-19. For the study at large: The United States, Italy and Spain were the sources of the acute and convalescent COVID-19 samples. PBMCs, B-cell-depleted T cells, or T cells provided the cDNA or gDNA that made up the material.

This clone has a handful of counts. This sample includes further DNA sequences coding for the same CDR3. Authors' analysis steps: By means of reference gene primer amplification, nucleated cell counts were estimated. Assay: immunoSEQ multiplex PCR; the TCRdb copy retains only in-frame clones and omits some. Clone size and V and J calls were adopted from that table, with D and trimming inferred from the DNA. The sample lists roughly 280,000 clones; roughly 83% were seen once. Sequencing was done on a sample of peripheral blood. The TCR comes from a man between 60 and 75 years old who had recovered from COVID-19.

CDR3 in amino acids: CASSFASGSDTQYF. In DNA, the CDR3 is TGCGCCAGCAGCTTTGCTAGCGGGAGTGATACGCAGTATTTT. J is TRBJ2-3 and V is TRBV5-1, with TRBD2 matching over 10 bases. CDR3 length: 14 amino acids. The germline CDR1 and CDR2 sequences are SGHRS and YFSETQ. The V segment lost 2 bases and the J segment 6 bases; nucleotides outside the gene matches: 3.